Given below is one T cell receptor beta chain in context. The data originate from a study of OX40 agonist ivuxolimab in advanced cancers. As for the study in general: Patients were roughly 81% male with ages about 20 to 79, mean roughly 55.

Clones were read by immunoSEQ multiplex PCR, and TCRdb kept only the in-frame ones, dropping some. The data hold roughly 48,000 clones, with more than 75% observed a single time. Baseline, cycle 4 day 1, and cycle 7 day 1 were the blood sampling points. This receptor was identified in an adult with an advanced solid tumor such as melanoma, head and neck, liver or kidney cancer. Sequenced material: CD4+ or CD8+ T cells sorted from blood, taken in a trial of the OX40 agonist ivuxolimab.

CDR3 nucleotides: TGTGCCAGCAGACCAGGGGGCGGGGAGCCCCAGCATTTT. This translates into CASRPGGGEPQHF. The J gene is TRBJ1-5, the V gene TRBV6-5, with TRBD1 matching over 8 bases. The V and J ends lost 6 bases and 8 bases, in that order; junction bases with no gene match: 6. The CDR3 spans 13 residues. Germline CDR1 reads MNHEY; CDR2 reads SVGAGI.